This is a list of T cell receptor beta chains from one sample in a study of beta chain features in type 1 diabetes. Method: immunoSEQ multiplex PCR; TCRdb's copy keeps in-frame clones and lacks some. The sample shows 850,000 to 900,000 clones, roughly a sixth of them seen only once. The specimen was naive CD4+ T cells from blood. These receptors were collected from a young woman in good health. The CDR3 runs from the conserved cysteine through the conserved F or W. Rows give clone size only sometimes, using once, few, many, or a class for an expanded clone.

cdr3_aa: CASTGANVLTF
clone_size: many
j_call: TRBJ2-6
v_call: TRBV7-8

cdr3_aa: CASRFAGATDTQYF
clone_size: few
j_call: TRBJ2-3
v_call: TRBV27

cdr3_aa: CASSVGTGSLYYEQYF
clone_size: .
j_call: TRBJ2-7
v_call: TRBV7-2

cdr3_aa: CASWDRDEQYF
clone_size: .
j_call: TRBJ2-7
v_call: TRBV28

cdr3_aa: CASSLAIRIYEQYF
clone_size: few
j_call: TRBJ2-7
v_call: TRBV7-2

cdr3_aa: CASSHQTPDTQYF
clone_size: .
j_call: TRBJ2-3
v_call: TRBV4-3

cdr3_aa: CASSEILMRLSGANVLTF
clone_size: few
j_call: TRBJ2-6
v_call: TRBV6-1

cdr3_aa: CASSPHAGTDTQYF
clone_size: .
j_call: TRBJ2-3
v_call: TRBV11-3

cdr3_aa: CASSPPGGSDEQFF
clone_size: few
j_call: TRBJ2-1
v_call: TRBV18

cdr3_aa: CASSQAPGTTIYEQYF
clone_size: .
j_call: TRBJ2-7
v_call: TRBV4-3

cdr3_aa: CATSRDGGRGGQYF
clone_size: .
j_call: TRBJ2-7
v_call: TRBV15

cdr3_aa: CASSTIRGTGELFF
clone_size: few
j_call: TRBJ2-2
v_call: TRBV2

cdr3_aa: CASSEYDYQETQYF
clone_size: few
j_call: TRBJ2-5
v_call: TRBV2

cdr3_aa: CASSSLAGTDTQYF
clone_size: .
j_call: TRBJ2-3
v_call: TRBV11-2

cdr3_aa: CASSVLMDSGSSGANVLTF
clone_size: .
j_call: TRBJ2-6
v_call: TRBV27

cdr3_aa: CASSQDIVGSYGYTF
clone_size: .
j_call: TRBJ1-2
v_call: TRBV4-3

cdr3_aa: CASSEGGRNTIYF
clone_size: .
j_call: TRBJ1-3
v_call: TRBV2

cdr3_aa: CASSPVASYNEQFF
clone_size: few
j_call: TRBJ2-1
v_call: TRBV6-1

cdr3_aa: CASSYSRGPQHF
clone_size: few
j_call: TRBJ1-5
v_call: TRBV6-6

cdr3_aa: CASSRTSGQETQYF
clone_size: .
j_call: TRBJ2-5
v_call: TRBV5-4

cdr3_aa: CASAQEDTQYF
clone_size: .
j_call: TRBJ2-3
v_call: TRBV7-2

cdr3_aa: CSTGGNAEAFF
clone_size: .
j_call: TRBJ1-1
v_call: TRBV20-1

cdr3_aa: CASRKDEYTEAFF
clone_size: .
j_call: TRBJ1-1
v_call: TRBV6-5

cdr3_aa: CASSVPVSGLAGGSYNEQFF
clone_size: few
j_call: TRBJ2-1
v_call: TRBV9

cdr3_aa: CASSSGHAVNYGYTF
clone_size: .
j_call: TRBJ1-2
v_call: TRBV5-8

cdr3_aa: CASSPSGTPYEQYF
clone_size: few
j_call: TRBJ2-7
v_call: TRBV6-5

cdr3_aa: CASSYTDGTYEQYF
clone_size: few
j_call: TRBJ2-7
v_call: TRBV6-5

cdr3_aa: CASSEPDERPSWYNEQFF
clone_size: .
j_call: TRBJ2-1
v_call: TRBV6-1